These T cell receptor beta chains were read from a single sample in a study of HIV-infected patients and healthy controls. TCRdb re-called the 5' RACE reads through MiXCR, storing one row per CDR3 protein. The sample comprises more than 15,000 distinct CDR3 sequences, over 9% of which are singletons, and around 10% rests with the top ten. Sequenced sample: blood. Receptor source: an adult in good health. Each CDR3 is given with its conserved first and last residue. Each record gives: clone size, J gene, D gene, V gene, CDR3 protein, CDR3 DNA. The D gene is left open where the match is weak. A clone size is listed for some rows: how often the clone was seen (once, few, many), or a class if it is expanded.

clone size: many; J gene: TRBJ1-6; D gene: -; V gene: TRBV3-1; CDR3 protein: CASSLGHPNSPLHF; CDR3 DNA: TGTGCCAGCAGCCTGGGACACCCGAATTCACCCCTCCACTTT
clone size: medium-sized; J gene: TRBJ1-2; D gene: -; V gene: TRBV5-1; CDR3 protein: CASSQDSYGYTF; CDR3 DNA: TGCGCCAGCAGCCAAGACAGCTATGGCTACACCTTC
clone size: many; J gene: TRBJ1-2; D gene: -; V gene: TRBV7-2; CDR3 protein: CASNSGPLYGYTF; CDR3 DNA: TGTGCCAGCAACTCGGGCCCCCTCTATGGCTACACCTTC
clone size: medium-sized; J gene: TRBJ1-2; D gene: TRBD1; V gene: TRBV6-2/TRBV6-3; CDR3 protein: CASSPDGTGTYGYTF; CDR3 DNA: TGTGCCAGCAGTCCCGACGGGACAGGGACCTATGGCTACACCTTC
clone size: -; J gene: TRBJ2-1; D gene: -; V gene: TRBV7-2; CDR3 protein: CASSLVLEGRNEQFF; CDR3 DNA: TGTGCCAGCAGCTTAGTCCTCGAGGGACGAAATGAGCAGTTCTTC
clone size: many; J gene: TRBJ2-3; D gene: -; V gene: TRBV7-3; CDR3 protein: CASSLSGAGDTQYF; CDR3 DNA: TGTGCCAGCAGCTTATCAGGGGCTGGAGATACGCAGTATTTT
clone size: many; J gene: TRBJ2-7; D gene: -; V gene: TRBV7-9; CDR3 protein: CASSSDGYEQYF; CDR3 DNA: TGTGCCAGCAGCTCGGATGGCTACGAGCAGTACTTC
clone size: many; J gene: TRBJ2-3; D gene: -; V gene: TRBV7-2; CDR3 protein: CASSTGTADTQYF; CDR3 DNA: TGTGCCAGCAGCACCGGGACTGCAGATACGCAGTATTTT
clone size: many; J gene: TRBJ1-5; D gene: -; V gene: TRBV6-2/TRBV6-3; CDR3 protein: CATRSRNQPQHF; CDR3 DNA: TGTGCCACCCGCAGCCGCAATCAGCCCCAGCATTTT
clone size: -; J gene: TRBJ1-1; D gene: TRBD1; V gene: TRBV7-2; CDR3 protein: CASSSHRLTGPDEAFF; CDR3 DNA: TGTGCCAGCAGCTCGCATAGACTGACAGGGCCGGACGAAGCTTTCTTT
clone size: once; J gene: TRBJ1-2; D gene: -; V gene: TRBV20-1; CDR3 protein: CSARDGDSNYGYTF; CDR3 DNA: TGCAGTGCTAGAGATGGAGACAGTAACTATGGCTACACCTTC
clone size: many; J gene: TRBJ2-6; D gene: TRBD2; V gene: TRBV12-3/TRBV12-4; CDR3 protein: CASSFPGGNSGANVLTF; CDR3 DNA: TGTGCCAGCAGTTTTCCGGGGGGTAACTCTGGGGCCAACGTCCTGACTTTC
clone size: medium-sized; J gene: TRBJ1-2; D gene: TRBD1; V gene: TRBV20-1; CDR3 protein: CSAREGQNYGYTF; CDR3 DNA: TGCAGTGCTAGAGAGGGACAGAACTATGGCTACACCTTC
clone size: -; J gene: TRBJ2-1; D gene: TRBD1; V gene: TRBV6-5; CDR3 protein: CASSTNNRGTEQFF; CDR3 DNA: TGTGCCAGCAGTACCAATAACAGGGGAACTGAGCAGTTCTTC
clone size: many; J gene: TRBJ1-2; D gene: TRBD1; V gene: TRBV4-3; CDR3 protein: CASSQWTGLYTF; CDR3 DNA: TGCGCCAGCAGCCAATGGACAGGGCTCTACACCTTC
clone size: medium-sized; J gene: TRBJ1-1; D gene: -; V gene: TRBV6-4; CDR3 protein: CASSDGGENTEAFF; CDR3 DNA: TGTGCCAGCAGTGACGGGGGCGAGAACACTGAAGCTTTCTTT
clone size: -; J gene: TRBJ2-1; D gene: -; V gene: TRBV18; CDR3 protein: CASSLYGTLSSYNEQFF; CDR3 DNA: TGTGCCAGCTCACTATATGGGACTTTGAGCTCCTACAATGAGCAGTTCTTC
clone size: many; J gene: TRBJ2-6; D gene: -; V gene: TRBV30; CDR3 protein: CACRAFSGANVLTF; CDR3 DNA: TGTGCCTGCCGGGCATTCTCTGGGGCCAACGTCCTGACTTTC
clone size: -; J gene: TRBJ1-2; D gene: -; V gene: TRBV7-8; CDR3 protein: CASTGTPYGYTF; CDR3 DNA: TGTGCCAGCACCGGTACGCCCTATGGCTACACCTTC
clone size: many; J gene: TRBJ2-7; D gene: -; V gene: TRBV6-2/TRBV6-3; CDR3 protein: CASSSLSYEQYF; CDR3 DNA: TGTGCCAGCAGTTCATTATCCTACGAGCAGTACTTC
clone size: medium-sized; J gene: TRBJ2-3; D gene: -; V gene: TRBV5-8; CDR3 protein: CASSLSASRTDTQYF; CDR3 DNA: TGTGCCAGCAGCTTGTCAGCTAGTAGAACAGATACGCAGTATTTT
clone size: medium-sized; J gene: TRBJ1-5; D gene: -; V gene: TRBV21-1; CDR3 protein: CASSKEPQHF; CDR3 DNA: TGTGCCAGCAGCAAAGAGCCCCAGCATTTT
clone size: medium-sized; J gene: TRBJ1-4; D gene: -; V gene: TRBV12-3/TRBV12-4; CDR3 protein: CASSLSSNEKLFF; CDR3 DNA: TGTGCCAGCAGTTTATCTTCGAATGAAAAACTGTTTTTT
clone size: -; J gene: TRBJ1-6; D gene: TRBD1; V gene: TRBV20-1; CDR3 protein: CSALSDRGNSPLHF; CDR3 DNA: TGCAGTGCCCTCTCGGACAGGGGGAATTCACCCCTCCACTTT
clone size: medium-sized; J gene: TRBJ1-2; D gene: -; V gene: TRBV18; CDR3 protein: CASSPPGYGYTF; CDR3 DNA: TGTGCCAGCTCACCACCAGGGTATGGCTACACCTTC
clone size: -; J gene: TRBJ1-1; D gene: -; V gene: TRBV28; CDR3 protein: CASSLLPGQGNTEAFF; CDR3 DNA: TGTGCCAGCAGTTTATTACCAGGGCAGGGGAACACTGAAGCTTTCTTT
clone size: medium-sized; J gene: TRBJ2-4; D gene: -; V gene: TRBV7-9; CDR3 protein: CASSSGAGLAKNIQYF; CDR3 DNA: TGTGCCAGCAGCTCAGGGGCTGGATTAGCCAAAAACATTCAGTACTTC
clone size: many; J gene: TRBJ2-3; D gene: -; V gene: TRBV6-2/TRBV6-3; CDR3 protein: CASSYPNSPDTQYF; CDR3 DNA: TGTGCCAGCAGTTACCCCAACAGCCCAGATACGCAGTATTTT
clone size: few; J gene: TRBJ1-2; D gene: -; V gene: TRBV6-6; CDR3 protein: CASRRGEVGYTF; CDR3 DNA: TGTGCCAGCAGGAGAGGGGAGGTTGGCTACACCTTC
clone size: many; J gene: TRBJ1-2; D gene: TRBD1; V gene: TRBV12-3/TRBV12-4; CDR3 protein: CASTPGQGNYGYTF; CDR3 DNA: TGTGCCAGCACCCCGGGACAGGGGAACTATGGCTACACCTTC
clone size: medium-sized; J gene: TRBJ2-5; D gene: -; V gene: TRBV5-1; CDR3 protein: CASSLTAELLETQYF; CDR3 DNA: TGCGCCAGCAGCTTAACGGCGGAGTTGTTAGAGACCCAGTACTTC
clone size: -; J gene: TRBJ2-3; D gene: -; V gene: TRBV4-2; CDR3 protein: CASSQDREPGTDTQYF; CDR3 DNA: TGTGCCAGCAGCCAAGATAGGGAACCTGGCACAGATACGCAGTATTTT
clone size: medium-sized; J gene: TRBJ2-1; D gene: -; V gene: TRBV14; CDR3 protein: CASSQVRSGEQFF; CDR3 DNA: TGTGCCAGCAGCCAAGTACGAAGCGGTGAGCAGTTCTTC
clone size: many; J gene: TRBJ1-1; D gene: -; V gene: TRBV11-2; CDR3 protein: CASSLRVTPGAKEAFF; CDR3 DNA: TGTGCCAGCAGCCTCCGAGTGACACCGGGGGCCAAAGAAGCTTTCTTT
clone size: many; J gene: TRBJ1-5; D gene: -; V gene: TRBV12-5; CDR3 protein: CASGLVQEGGLYSNQPQHF; CDR3 DNA: TGTGCTAGTGGTTTGGTGCAGGAGGGGGGACTTTATAGCAATCAGCCCCAGCATTTT
clone size: many; J gene: TRBJ2-2; D gene: -; V gene: TRBV20-1; CDR3 protein: CSARESRGGAGELFF; CDR3 DNA: TGCAGTGCTAGAGAGTCAAGGGGTGGTGCCGGGGAGCTGTTTTTT
clone size: few; J gene: TRBJ1-5; D gene: -; V gene: TRBV2; CDR3 protein: CASTSERSQPQHF; CDR3 DNA: TGTGCCAGCACAAGCGAGAGAAGCCAGCCCCAGCATTTT
clone size: -; J gene: TRBJ1-1; D gene: -; V gene: TRBV6-2/TRBV6-3; CDR3 protein: CASSYSGRRNTEAFF; CDR3 DNA: TGTGCCAGCAGTTACTCAGGGAGAAGGAACACTGAAGCTTTCTTT
clone size: medium-sized; J gene: TRBJ1-5; D gene: TRBD1; V gene: TRBV16; CDR3 protein: CASSQRQGSNQPQHF; CDR3 DNA: TGTGCCAGCAGCCAAAGACAGGGGAGCAATCAGCCCCAGCATTTT
clone size: -; J gene: TRBJ1-5; D gene: -; V gene: TRBV7-2; CDR3 protein: CASSLGVSRGDQPQHF; CDR3 DNA: TGTGCCAGCAGCTTAGGGGTAAGCAGGGGTGATCAGCCCCAGCATTTT
clone size: many; J gene: TRBJ1-5; D gene: -; V gene: TRBV15; CDR3 protein: CATSRELGQPQHF; CDR3 DNA: TGTGCCACCAGCAGAGAGTTGGGGCAGCCCCAGCATTTT
clone size: medium-sized; J gene: TRBJ2-1; D gene: -; V gene: TRBV4-2; CDR3 protein: CASSPVEGGPFEQFF; CDR3 DNA: TGTGCCAGCAGCCCCGTGGAGGGGGGGCCTTTTGAGCAGTTCTTC
clone size: -; J gene: TRBJ1-4; D gene: -; V gene: TRBV6-2/TRBV6-3; CDR3 protein: CASRISATNEKLFF; CDR3 DNA: TGTGCCAGCAGAATCTCCGCAACTAATGAAAAACTGTTTTTT
clone size: many; J gene: TRBJ2-2; D gene: -; V gene: TRBV4-3; CDR3 protein: CASSLLRGWGAGELFF; CDR3 DNA: TGCGCCAGCAGCCTCCTAAGGGGTTGGGGAGCCGGGGAGCTGTTTTTT
clone size: few; J gene: TRBJ2-5; D gene: -; V gene: TRBV15; CDR3 protein: CATSRVQETQYF; CDR3 DNA: TGTGCCACCAGCAGGGTACAAGAGACCCAGTACTTC
clone size: few; J gene: TRBJ1-2; D gene: TRBD1; V gene: TRBV18; CDR3 protein: CASQGGGSLGYTF; CDR3 DNA: TGTGCCAGCCAAGGAGGGGGCTCTCTTGGCTACACCTTC
clone size: -; J gene: TRBJ2-5; D gene: TRBD1; V gene: TRBV7-2; CDR3 protein: CASSYSGQGRLETQYF; CDR3 DNA: TGTGCCAGCAGCTACTCCGGACAGGGGAGGTTAGAGACCCAGTACTTC
clone size: many; J gene: TRBJ1-2; D gene: -; V gene: TRBV4-3; CDR3 protein: CASSPPGQDYGYTF; CDR3 DNA: TGCGCCAGCAGCCCCCCAGGGCAGGACTATGGCTACACCTTC
clone size: many; J gene: TRBJ1-5; D gene: -; V gene: TRBV27; CDR3 protein: CASSPILQGRGPQHF; CDR3 DNA: TGTGCCAGCAGTCCGATATTACAGGGTCGTGGGCCCCAGCATTTT
clone size: few; J gene: TRBJ1-4; D gene: -; V gene: TRBV5-1; CDR3 protein: CASSFANEFNEKLFF; CDR3 DNA: TGCGCCAGCAGCTTCGCCAATGAATTTAATGAAAAACTGTTTTTT
clone size: few; J gene: TRBJ2-1; D gene: -; V gene: TRBV19; CDR3 protein: CASNGQLLPYNEQFF; CDR3 DNA: TGTGCCAGTAACGGGCAGCTACTACCCTACAATGAGCAGTTCTTC
clone size: many; J gene: TRBJ1-2; D gene: TRBD1; V gene: TRBV28; CDR3 protein: CASTAIKQGYYGYTF; CDR3 DNA: TGTGCCAGCACCGCAATAAAACAGGGGTACTATGGCTACACCTTC
clone size: medium-sized; J gene: TRBJ2-3; D gene: TRBD1; V gene: TRBV5-6; CDR3 protein: CASSLVQGGLYTQYF; CDR3 DNA: TGTGCCAGCAGCTTGGTACAGGGGGGTTTGTATACGCAGTATTTT
clone size: -; J gene: TRBJ1-2; D gene: -; V gene: TRBV10-3; CDR3 protein: CAISSDYGYTF; CDR3 DNA: TGTGCCATCAGCTCTGACTATGGCTACACCTTC
clone size: -; J gene: TRBJ1-1; D gene: -; V gene: TRBV4-1; CDR3 protein: CASSQSIGEGGNTEAFF; CDR3 DNA: TGCGCCAGCAGCCAGTCCATCGGGGAGGGAGGGAACACTGAAGCTTTCTTT
clone size: many; J gene: TRBJ1-1; D gene: -; V gene: TRBV7-2; CDR3 protein: CASSLAFGGLTEAFF; CDR3 DNA: TGTGCCAGCAGCTTAGCGTTCGGGGGACTAACTGAAGCTTTCTTT
clone size: -; J gene: TRBJ2-3; D gene: -; V gene: TRBV12-3/TRBV12-4; CDR3 protein: CASRQGQSTDTQYF; CDR3 DNA: TGTGCCAGCAGGCAAGGACAGAGCACAGATACGCAGTATTTT
clone size: many; J gene: TRBJ2-3; D gene: -; V gene: TRBV20-1; CDR3 protein: CSARWDINTDTQYF; CDR3 DNA: TGCAGTGCTAGATGGGACATCAACACAGATACGCAGTATTTT
clone size: many; J gene: TRBJ1-4; D gene: -; V gene: TRBV6-5; CDR3 protein: CASRSVGGNEKLFF; CDR3 DNA: TGTGCCAGCAGATCCGTGGGGGGAAATGAAAAACTGTTTTTT